The rows below give T cell receptor beta chains drawn from one sample of a study of blood T cell repertoires in COVID-19. Here immunoSEQ multiplex PCR was the method, and the copy in TCRdb shows in-frame clones only, minus some. The table shows about 210,000 clones, with approximately 80% occurring only once. The sample consisted of peripheral blood. The source of these receptors is a man aged 55 to 70 with COVID-19, enrolled during active disease. Both conserved end residues are trimmed from each CDR3. A D gene is named only where the DNA matches it firmly.

>TRBV23-1|TRBJ2-7|TRBD1
ASSQAGTALYEQY
>TRBV27|TRBJ1-1|TRBD1
ASSSGGRYTEAF
>TRBV3-1/TRBV3-2|TRBJ1-1|TRBD1
ASSQLTGEAEAF
>TRBV6-5|TRBJ2-1|.
AIQGLHEQF
>TRBV15|TRBJ1-2|.
ATSTGGVYGYT
>TRBV6-1|TRBJ1-5|.
ASTPGSNQPQH
>TRBV5-6|TRBJ2-5|TRBD2
ASRGLAGGSETQY
>TRBV6-6|TRBJ1-2|TRBD1
ASETGGRGYGYT
>TRBV4-3|TRBJ1-2|.
ASSPNQGFGYT
>TRBV6-1|TRBJ1-5|.
ASSEQAHQPQH
>TRBV28|TRBJ1-2|.
ASSAPAYGYT
>TRBV5-1|TRBJ1-1|.
ASRQPNTEAF
>TRBV5-1|TRBJ2-7|.
ASSLGAGGLGSYEQY
>TRBV5-1|TRBJ1-1|TRBD1
ASSPRGQGGTEAF
>TRBV6-5|TRBJ2-3|TRBD1
ASRGTGRSTDTQY
>TRBV7-9|TRBJ2-5|TRBD1
ASSSLTGTGLETQY
>TRBV5-4|TRBJ1-3|.
ASSSTMSSGNTIY
>TRBV19|TRBJ1-6|.
ASSIGLEASPLH
>TRBV4-2|TRBJ2-3|.
ASSQDPVTGLGTDTQY
>TRBV6-1|TRBJ2-7|.
ASSEYNFDRSGEQY
>TRBV28|TRBJ2-1|TRBD2
ASRGSSYNEQF
>TRBV7-9|TRBJ1-4|.
ASSLGGRLSPTTNEKLF
>TRBV5-6|TRBJ1-1|TRBD1
ASSPGTGRTEAF
>TRBV4-3|TRBJ1-6|.
ASSQVQPGSPLH
>TRBV9|TRBJ2-5|.
ASSVGTKPGETQY
>TRBV18|TRBJ1-2|.
ASSPGSLGAPRYGYT
>TRBV28|TRBJ1-1|TRBD1
ASSASRDRDGGF
>TRBV6-1|TRBJ1-1|.
ASSERGLRTEAF
>TRBV11-3|TRBJ2-1|TRBD2
ASSSTARENNEQF
>TRBV9|TRBJ1-3|TRBD1
ASSVDARQGSGNTIY
>TRBV2|TRBJ1-2|TRBD1
ASRTDRVQGYT
>TRBV11-1|TRBJ2-1|.
ASSPGTLVTYNEQF
>TRBV28|TRBJ2-5|.
ASSLGALTETQY
>TRBV2|TRBJ2-5|.
ASRVGRVQETQY
>TRBV15|TRBJ2-1|.
ATSRVVAENNEQF
>TRBV10-3|TRBJ2-2|.
AISAFGEVTNTGELF
>TRBV7-2|TRBJ2-1|TRBD2
ASREGTNNEQF